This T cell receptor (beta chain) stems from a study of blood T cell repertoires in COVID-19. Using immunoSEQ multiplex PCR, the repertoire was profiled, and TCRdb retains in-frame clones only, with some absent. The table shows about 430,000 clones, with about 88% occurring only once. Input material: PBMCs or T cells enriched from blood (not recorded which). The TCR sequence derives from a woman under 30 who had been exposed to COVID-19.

The CDR3, as DNA: TGTGCCAGCAGTTCCTCAGAGGAGTTTTGGACACCCCTCCACTTT. Translating it yields CASSSSEEFWTPLHF. The J gene is TRBJ1-6, the V gene TRBV6-5, with D unresolved. Germline values: CDR1 MNHEY, CDR2 SVGAGI. The CDR3 is 15 amino acids. V was shortened by 4 bases and J by 11 bases, with 18 bases between the two germline ends.